The rows below give T cell receptor beta chains drawn from one sample of a study of T cell responses to AZD1222 COVID-19 vaccine. The data were produced by immunoSEQ multiplex PCR, yet TCRdb's version contains in-frame clones alone and is incomplete. The sample records roughly 130,000 clones, 90% to 95% being singletons. The specimen comprised peripheral blood, sampled on day 0 of AZD1222 vaccination. All receptors derive from an adult in good health. CDR3s include the opening cysteine and the closing phenylalanine or tryptophan. The D gene is left open where the match is weak. Clone size appears in some rows only: once, few, many, or a class for an expanded clone.

TRBV9	-	TRBD1	TRBJ1-1	CASSPRDPRQGQKGVLRNTEAFF	TGTGCCAGCAGCCCCAGGGACCCCCGACAGGGTCAGAAGGGAGTCCTTAGGAACACTGAAGCTTTCTTT
TRBV5-1	-	-	TRBJ1-1	CASSLDEGKNTEAFF	TGCGCCAGCAGCCTGGATGAGGGAAAGAACACTGAAGCTTTCTTT
TRBV4-1	-	TRBD1	TRBJ1-4	CASSRTSDRKLNEKLFF	TGCGCCAGCAGCCGAACCTCGGACAGGAAGCTTAATGAAAAACTGTTTTTT
TRBV29-1	-	TRBD2	TRBJ2-5	CSVEGPTSGRAGETQYF	TGCAGCGTTGAAGGCCCGACTAGCGGGAGGGCGGGGGAGACCCAGTACTTC
TRBV2	once	TRBD1	TRBJ1-2	CASSQDREDLYTF	TGTGCCAGCAGTCAGGACAGGGAAGATCTCTACACCTTC
TRBV9	-	-	TRBJ1-4	CASSVGRLGEKLFF	TGTGCCAGCAGCGTAGGACGACTAGGGGAAAAACTGTTTTTT
TRBV6-5	-	-	TRBJ1-1	CASSYSLGLGTEAFF	TGTGCCAGCAGTTACTCCCTCGGGTTGGGCACTGAAGCTTTCTTT
TRBV7-2	-	-	TRBJ1-5	CASSLGVNQPQHF	TGTGCCAGCAGCTTAGGAGTAAATCAGCCCCAGCATTTT
TRBV5-6	-	-	TRBJ2-7	CASTRVRPQPYEQYF	TGTGCCAGCACTCGGGTGAGACCCCAACCTTACGAGCAGTACTTC
TRBV24-1	-	-	TRBJ2-2	CATLDYGGTGELFF	TGTGCCACCCTTGATTATGGGGGCACCGGGGAGCTGTTTTTT
TRBV12-3/TRBV12-4	-	-	TRBJ1-2	CASSSDIPHGYTF	TGTGCCAGCAGTTCAGACATCCCCCATGGCTACACCTTC
TRBV11-3	-	TRBD2	TRBJ2-2	CASSLGLAGVVGELFF	TGTGCCAGCAGCTTGGGACTAGCGGGAGTAGTCGGGGAGCTGTTTTTT
TRBV7-9	-	-	TRBJ2-1	CASSPPDILHEQFF	TGTGCCAGCAGCCCACCGGACATCCTACATGAGCAGTTCTTC